The subject of this entry is one TCR beta chain. Only a few counts were recorded for this clonotype. The antigen it recognizes is unknown. Relative to the germline gene, one junction end is altered; a read error may explain this. The cysteine opens and the phenylalanine closes a CDR3 of 16 amino acids. Only the CDR3 region is kept as DNA, spanning 48 bases read in frame from base 1. The CDR1 and CDR2 encoded by the germline V gene are MGHRA and YSYEKL. These data belong to a study of T cells generated in artificial thymic organoids (dated by TCRdb to 2016 to 2017). Regarding the study in general: In some experiments, thymic T cells were further FACS-purified to deplete CD4 immature single positive or double positive precursors. The TCR alpha and beta CDR3 repertoires of CD8 single positive T cells derived from in vitro artificial thymic organoids were compared with those of thymic and peripheral blood naive CD8 T cells. Displayed repertoire sequencing data were described as representative of three independent experiments. What the research found in general, with its limitations: The TCR clonotype diversity of organoid-derived CD8 single positive T cells was physiological and comparable to that of naive CD8 T cells from thymus and blood.

Primary CD8+ T cells were enriched with magnetic beads using the Miltenyi CD8+ T cell Isolation Kit. Prior to RNA extraction, CD3+TCRalphabeta+CD8 single positive T cells from organoids and thymus were isolated by FACS sorting. For each sample, total RNA was purified from around 40,000 to 200,000 sorted cells using the RNeasy Micro kit, and RNA quality was checked on an Agilent RNA 6000 Nano chip. To release thymocytes, thymic fragments were dissected, broken up by pipetting and passed through a 70 um strainer. TCRalpha and TCRbeta libraries were amplified in separate semi-nested PCR reactions using Advantage 2 and reverse primers located in the TRAC or TRBC constant regions. The amount of total RNA used for first-strand cDNA synthesis ranged from roughly 3.5 to 550 ng. TCR cDNA libraries were generated by 5'-RACE using the SMARTer PCR cDNA Synthesis kit, with a poly-dT primer for first-strand synthesis. Each semi-nested reverse primer in the constant region carried a 5-nucleotide sample-specific barcode, and the resulting products were cleaned up with the Zymo DNA Clean and Concentrator-5 kit. Pools of up to ten barcoded samples were ligated to Illumina adaptors and sequenced on an Illumina MiSeq as 2 x 150 bp paired-end reads. The source study handled its data this way. After demultiplexing, reads were aligned with BLAT to a custom library containing all human TRAV, TRAJ, TRBV, TRBD and TRBJ combinations from IMGT. The best BLAT hits were picked using pslCDnaFilter (-maxAligns=1, -ignoreIntrons), and custom Perl scripts were used to calculate clonotype frequencies. TCRdb ran its own pipeline on the public reads, namely fastp trimming at Q25 and MiXCR clone calling, and kept in-frame beta chains. Each CDR3 protein appears once, grouped with its most common genes and DNA. The V and J calls, along with clone size, are taken from TCRdb and not from the paper's own processing. This sample has around 8,500 distinct CDR3 sequences in its table, and roughly 18% of those were observed once. The ten largest clones represent over 1.1% of the sample.

In this chain, TRBV4-1 is recombined with TRBJ1-5; 7 bases in the middle match TRBD1. The sequenced sample was naive CD8+ T cells from the thymus. Reading the label with the study, this specimen's cell subset or site is: CD3+TCRalphabeta+CD8SP T cells; for blood, CD45RO-CCR7+ naive CD8+ T cells. This clonotype was obtained from a human donor who gave cord blood stem cells for thymic organoid culture, a cardiac surgery patient who gave postnatal thymus, or a blood donor (not recorded which). At the DNA level, the sequence is TGCGCCAGCAGCCAAGATCGACAGGGTTTCAATCAGTCCCAGCATTTT. It is translated as CASSQDRQGFNQSQHF.